This section outlines one TCR beta chain sequence together with its context. The data are from a study of blood T cell repertoires in COVID-19. Study-level information: The study drew acute and convalescent COVID-19 samples from the United States, Italy and Spain. PBMCs, B-cell-depleted T cells, or T cells were the source of the cDNA or gDNA that made up the material.

Under the authors' procedure: Amplifying reference gene primers gave estimates of nucleated cell counts. The table came from immunoSEQ multiplex PCR; TCRdb's copy has only in-frame clones and leaves some out. That table supplies the V and J calls and clone size; D and trimming were determined from the DNA. Here the sample spans about 320,000 clones, over 70% being singletons. The CDR3 has 16 residues. CDR1 is MDHEN, CDR2 SYDVKM, per germline. The V end lost 6 bases, the J end lost 0 bases, and 15 bases lay between the germline ends. The sequencing sample was made of peripheral blood. J is TRBJ1-3 and V is TRBV28; D is possibly TRBD1 (6 bases). The sequence derives from a woman between 50 and 59 years old with acute or convalescent COVID-19. The CDR3 DNA reads as TGTGCCAGCAGCAGGGGATGGGAAAGCTCTGGAAACACCATATATTTT. As protein: CASSRGWESSGNTIYF.